Ten or more counts support the clone carrying this T cell receptor (beta chain). The antigen is unknown. The cDNA had a unique molecular identifier and a template-switch universal primer site. In TCRdb, the 5' RACE reads were re-called with MiXCR into one record per CDR3 protein. This sample has about 240,000 distinct CDR3 sequences, with more than 9% found just once. V was clipped by 8 bases and J by 3 bases, with 16 bases between them. Germline V gives CDR1 SEHNR, CDR2 FQNEAQ (reference sequence). The CDR3 runs 14 residues. This sample was taken from a study of identical twins. Points from the study as a whole: Out-of-frame TCR alpha sharing in monozygotic twins exceeded recombination model predictions.

The clonotype originates from a man aged 50-60 years in good health. The rearrangement joins TRBV7-9 to TRBJ1-1; no firm D call. What was sequenced was memory T cells sorted from blood. CDR3 nucleotide sequence: TGTGCCAGCGGGAGAGGGAGCCTTGACACTGAAGCTTTCTTT. It translates to CASGRGSLDTEAFF.